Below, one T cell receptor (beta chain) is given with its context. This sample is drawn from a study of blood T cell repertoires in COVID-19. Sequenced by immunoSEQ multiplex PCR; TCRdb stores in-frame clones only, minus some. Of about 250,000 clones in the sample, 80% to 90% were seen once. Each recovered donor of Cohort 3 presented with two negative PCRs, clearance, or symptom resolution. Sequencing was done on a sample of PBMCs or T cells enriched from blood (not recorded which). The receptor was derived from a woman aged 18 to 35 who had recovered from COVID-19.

The CDR3 coding sequence is TGCGCCAGCAGCCAAGAAGCCGTCGCCAATTCACCCCTCCACTTT. This sequence encodes CASSQEAVANSPLHF. The chain carries TRBV4-1 and TRBJ1-6; D not resolved. CDR3 size: 15 residues. V lost 0 bases and J lost 7, with 10 bases in between. Per germline, CDR1 MGHRA and CDR2 YSYEKL.